The rows below give T cell receptor beta chains drawn from one sample of a study of OX40 agonist ivuxolimab in advanced cancers. The protocol was immunoSEQ multiplex PCR, while the TCRdb copy is restricted to in-frame clones and leaves out a portion. The sample consists of some 74,000 clones, roughly 82% of them appearing once. The sequencing here drew on CD4+ or CD8+ T cells sorted from blood, taken in a trial of the OX40 agonist ivuxolimab. These receptors originate from an adult with an advanced solid tumor such as melanoma, head and neck, liver or kidney cancer. The CDR3 runs from the conserved cysteine through the conserved F or W.

TRBV7-2,TRBJ1-2,CASSPGPNTGGYTF
TRBV5-5,TRBJ2-7,CASTIGTGLYEQYF
TRBV2,TRBJ1-3,CASRGSSGNTIYF
TRBV5-4,TRBJ2-3,CASSSGTSSDTQYF
TRBV4-2,TRBJ2-3,CASSQDRGTDTQYF
TRBV2,TRBJ1-1,CASSERGRAGAEAFF
TRBV2,TRBJ1-1,CASSSDLNTEAFF
TRBV28,TRBJ2-5,CASSPQQETQYF
TRBV10-3,TRBJ2-7,CAISAKTGSGEQYF
TRBV7-6,TRBJ2-5,CASSLYSSGQETQYF
TRBV5-1,TRBJ2-1,CASSPGLGGARFYNEQFF
TRBV18,TRBJ2-3,CASSSGWAGATQYF
TRBV5-1,TRBJ1-1,CASSPLTGGQGTEAFF
TRBV7-2,TRBJ1-1,CASSLGLRGSGEAFF
TRBV20-1,TRBJ2-7,CSAIVNEQYF
TRBV7-7,TRBJ1-1,CASSLSGDTEAFF
TRBV7-2,TRBJ2-5,CASRQLAGKETQYF
TRBV6-5,TRBJ1-5,CASSYSRGQPQHF
TRBV28,TRBJ1-2,CASSVDRTSYGYTF
TRBV7-2,TRBJ1-3,CASSSTGRSGNTIYF
TRBV5-6,TRBJ1-6,CASSLGQGNSPLHF
TRBV4-1,TRBJ1-2,CASRPTGGIGGYTF
TRBV28,TRBJ1-2,CASSPRTGGYTF